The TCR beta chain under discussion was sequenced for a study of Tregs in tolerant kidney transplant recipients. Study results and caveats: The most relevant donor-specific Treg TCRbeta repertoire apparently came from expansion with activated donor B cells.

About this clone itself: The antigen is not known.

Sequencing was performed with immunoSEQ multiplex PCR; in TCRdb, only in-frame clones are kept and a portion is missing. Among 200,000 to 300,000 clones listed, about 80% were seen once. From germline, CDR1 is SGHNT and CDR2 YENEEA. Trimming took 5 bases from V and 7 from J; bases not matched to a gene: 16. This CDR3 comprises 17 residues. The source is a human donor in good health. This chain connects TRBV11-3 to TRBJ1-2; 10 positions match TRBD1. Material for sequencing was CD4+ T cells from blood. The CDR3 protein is CASSVKARQGAPGGYTF. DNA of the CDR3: TGTGCCAGCAGCGTTAAAGCCCGACAGGGGGCGCCAGGTGGCTACACCTTC.